This T cell receptor beta chain stems from a study of cytomegalovirus exposure and HLA in healthy donors. In germline, CDR1 is SGHRS, CDR2 YFSETQ. Unmatched junction bases numbered 9, after V lost 7 bases and J lost 4 bases. The CDR3 runs to 14 residues. Findings and caveats of the study: The authors confirmed in vitro that a few CMV-associated chains were specific for CMV antigens. There were some public TCRs occurring in many donors, but most TCR sequences were rare. Cytomegalovirus-associated status was assigned to 164 TCR beta chains. A classifier reportedly called cytomegalovirus status with high sensitivity and specificity.

Notes on this clone: Antigen specificity is unknown.

Assay: immunoSEQ multiplex PCR; the TCRdb copy retains only in-frame clones and omits some. This table holds roughly 150,000 clones, around four fifths found once. The V call is TRBV5-1, the J call TRBJ1-1; 8 positions match TRBD1. Input material: PBMCs. The TCR sequence derives from a man aged 30-40 years in good health and CMV-seropositive. CDR3 in DNA: TGCGCCAGCTCGATACAGGGGGATGGCACTGAAGCTTTCTTT. Translated: CASSIQGDGTEAFF.